These 32 T cell receptor beta chains came from one sample sequenced in a study of control samples from healthy donors and cancer patients. Repertoires were generated with immunoSEQ multiplex PCR, while TCRdb's copy carries only in-frame clones and drops some. The table includes 75,000 to 95,000 clones, more than 85% detected once. What was sequenced was blood. The receptors stem from a woman aged 25 to 39 in good health.

The V and J genes are TRBV4-1 and TRBJ2-2, with D possibly matching TRBD2 (6 bases). Germline V CDR1 and CDR2: MGHRA, YSYEKL. This CDR3 has 18 amino acids. The ends were cut back, 0 bases at V and 4 bases at J, with 18 bases in the middle. CDR3: CASSQDSMGGPFTGELFF. CDR3 nucleotide sequence: TGCGCCAGCAGCCAAGATAGTATGGGAGGACCATTCACCGGGGAGCTGTTTTTT.

This clone was counted between two and nine times. This chain connects TRBV28 to TRBJ2-7; maybe TRBD2 (6 bases). The CDR3 totals 14 residues. V gave up 3 bases and J gave up 2 bases, with 11 bases separating them. Germline CDR1 and CDR2: MDHEN and SYDVKM. CDR3 DNA: TGTGCCAGCAGTTTGGGGACTTGGGCCTACGAGCAGTACTTC. Translation: CASSLGTWAYEQYF.

The V gene is TRBV5-1, the J gene TRBJ1-1, with 7 nucleotides matching TRBD1. V dropped 7 bases and J dropped 3; count of bases not matched to a gene: 6. The germline gives CDR1 SGHRS, CDR2 YFSETQ. This CDR3 is 13 amino acids long. In DNA, the CDR3 is TGCGCCAGCGCAAGGGGGCTGGACACTGAAGCTTTCTTT. It is translated as CASARGLDTEAFF.

This chain connects TRBV6-2 or TRBV6-3 to TRBJ2-7; no clear D. The CDR3 loop spans 18 amino acids. V was cut by 0 bases and J by 0 bases, with 18 bases left in between. Germline V gene sequence: CDR1 MNHEY, CDR2 SVGEGT. CDR3 protein: CASSYSTWVPQFSYEQYF. The CDR3 bases are TGTGCCAGCAGTTACTCTACGTGGGTACCCCAATTCTCCTACGAGCAGTACTTC.

For the CDR3, the DNA is TGTGCCAGCAATAGGATGGACAGGGCGGATTCACCCCTCCACTTT. This encodes CASNRMDRADSPLHF. The chain recombines TRBV5-6 with TRBJ1-6, with TRBD1 matching 8 bases. CDR3 length: 15 amino acids. Trimming removed 6 bases from V and 8 bases from J; junction bases left unmatched: 10. Germline V gives CDR1 SGHDT, CDR2 YYEEEE.

The chain is built from TRBV21-1 and TRBJ1-3. TRBV21-1 is labeled a pseudogene. The CDR3 sequence is 17 residues long. This chain's CDR3 is CASSKKGRGRSGNTIYF. CDR3 DNA sequence: TGTGCCAGCAGCAAGAAGGGCCGGGGGCGATCTGGAAACACCATATATTTT.

V usage is TRBV3-1 (or the pseudogene TRBV3-2) and J usage is TRBJ2-1; 13 bases map to TRBD2. The CDR3 length is 16 residues. The germline CDR1 and CDR2 sequences are LGHDT and YNNKEL (reference sequence). Germline trimming cut 2 bases from V and 6 bases from J; bases unmatched to any gene: 4. DNA of the CDR3: TGTGCCAGCAGCCAACCCGGACTAGCGGGAGTCAATGAGCAGTTCTTC. Amino acids: CASSQPGLAGVNEQFF.

This clone was seen only once. The J gene is TRBJ1-6, the V gene TRBV6-1; no clear D gene. This CDR3 contains 14 residues. The V end was cut by 2 bases, the J end by 6 bases, with 8 bases between. Germline CDR1 reads MNHNS; CDR2 reads SASEGT. DNA for the CDR3: TGTGCCAGCAGTGAATACGGCAGTAATTCACCCCTCCACTTT. Translation: CASSEYGSNSPLHF.

The chain carries TRBV28 and TRBJ2-3; 11 nucleotides align to TRBD2. CDR1 and CDR2 from the germline V gene are MDHEN and SYDVKM. Trimming at V came to 4 bases and at J to 10 bases, leaving 16 bases not matched to a gene. The CDR3 runs 17 residues. CDR3 coding DNA: TGTGCCAGCAGTTCCCCCAATAGCGGGAGGGGGTTGTTGGCGCAGTATTTT. This translates into CASSSPNSGRGLLAQYF.

The chain is built from TRBV9 and TRBJ1-4; 7 bases agree with TRBD1. Germline lookup yields CDR1 SGDLS and CDR2 YYNGEE. J gave up 10 bases and V 3 bases, and 21 bases lay outside the gene matches. This CDR3 has 18 residues. The CDR3 sequence is CASSETSGTDQNDGKLFF. DNA for the CDR3: TGTGCCAGCAGCGAGACCTCCGGGACAGACCAAAATGATGGAAAACTGTTTTTT. Complete variable domain (other parts from reference TRBV9 and TRBJ1-4): DSGVTQTPKHLITATGQRVTLRCSPRSGDLSVYWYQQSLDQGLQFLIQYYNGEERAKGNILERFSAQQFPDLHSELNLSSLELGDSALYFCASSETSGTDQNDGKLFFGSGTQLSVL.

This chain links TRBV5-6 with TRBJ2-5; unclear D gene. CDR3 length: 15 residues. V was clipped by 3 bases and J by 4 bases, with 16 bases between them. Germline V gives CDR1 SGHDT, CDR2 YYEEEE. The CDR3 region has the DNA TGTGCCAGCAGCTCAGAGACACCCTCGGCAGAGACCCAGTACTTC. It specifies CASSSETPSAETQYF.

The chain employs TRBV5-1 and TRBJ2-3, with D tentatively TRBD1 (5 bases). CDR1 is SGHRS, CDR2 YFSETQ, per germline. The CDR3 length is 15 residues. V was trimmed by 7 bases and J by 4 bases, leaving 19 bases between them. The CDR3 DNA is TGCGCCAGCGGAGATGGACGGCTGGGGCCAGATACGCAGTATTTT. Translating it yields CASGDGRLGPDTQYF. The whole variable domain, filled in from reference TRBV5-1 and TRBJ2-3, reads KAGVTQTPRYLIKTRGQQVTLSCSPISGHRSVSWYQQTPGQGLQFLFEYFSETQRNKGNFPGRFSGRQFSNSRSEMNVSTLELGDSALYLCASGDGRLGPDTQYFGPGTRLTVL.

The V call is TRBV6-5, the J call TRBJ1-5; the D gene is possibly TRBD1 (5 bases). CDR3 length equals 13 residues. Trimming shortened V by 4 bases and J by 6 bases, and 10 bases separated the two germline ends. Germline CDR1 MNHEY, CDR2 SVGAGI. CDR3 loop: CASSSQDGQPQHF. The CDR3 nucleotides are TGTGCCAGCAGTTCACAGGATGGTCAGCCCCAGCATTTT.

CDR3 sequence reads: CASSLPLLVQPQHF. Here the CDR3 DNA reads TGTGCCAGCAGTTTGCCACTGTTGGTTCAGCCCCAGCATTTT. The chain joins TRBV28 to TRBJ1-5; D gene ambiguous. Germline assignment: CDR1 MDHEN and CDR2 SYDVKM. This CDR3 has 14 residues. With 3 bases removed from V and 6 bases from J, the gap between germline ends came to 12 bases.

The rearrangement joins TRBV7-8 to TRBJ1-5, with D maybe TRBD1 (6 bases). The germline CDR1 and CDR2 sequences are SGHVS and FQNEAQ. The CDR3 totals 15 residues. Trimming took 7 bases from V and 7 from J, leaving 20 bases between them. The CDR3 region is CASTTFGGARQPQHF. In DNA, the CDR3 is TGTGCCAGCACCACGTTCGGGGGGGCTCGGCAGCCCCAGCATTTT.

This clone has a single count. The chain couples TRBV5-1 to TRBJ1-3; D is unclear. CDR3 length: 15 residues. V lost 0 bases and J lost 0, with 7 bases in between. The germline CDR1 and CDR2 sequences are SGHRS and YFSETQ. CDR3 sequence (DNA): TGCGCCAGCAGCTTGGATTTCAACTCTGGAAACACCATATATTTT. Translated: CASSLDFNSGNTIYF.

The chain is built from TRBV7-3 and TRBJ2-1; the match to TRBD1 covers 10 bases. The germline CDR1 and CDR2 sequences are SGHTA and FQGTGA. This CDR3 has 16 amino acids. With 2 bases clipped from V and 12 bases from J, the junction kept 13 bases outside the gene matches. CDR3 in DNA: TGTGCCAGCAGCTTAGGAGACAGGGGGCTAGGTACGGTGCAGTTCTTC. Encoded protein: CASSLGDRGLGTVQFF.

This sequence joins TRBV19 and TRBJ2-1; perhaps D is TRBD1 or TRBD2 (6 bases each). Trimming left V 2 bases short and J 9 bases short, with 11 bases between. The CDR3 has 13 amino acids. CDR1 LNHDA and CDR2 SQIVND come from the germline V gene (reference sequence). The CDR3 nucleotides read TGTGCCAGTAGTATATCGGGGGCCGGTGAGCAGTTCTTC. Encoded protein: CASSISGAGEQFF.

The V call is TRBV24-1, the J call TRBJ2-1, with TRBD2 matching 11 bases. Germline V gene sequence: CDR1 KGHDR, CDR2 SFDVKD. With V trimmed by 6 bases and J by 7 bases, 1 base remained unmatched. There are 13 residues in the CDR3. This chain's CDR3 is CATSRTSGNEQFF. In nucleotides, the CDR3 is TGTGCCACCAGTAGGACTAGCGGGAATGAGCAGTTCTTC.

V and J are TRBV28 and TRBJ1-2; 7 bases agree with TRBD1. V trimming: 6 bases; J trimming: 4 bases; junction bases outside the gene matches: 2. From germline, CDR1 is MDHEN and CDR2 SYDVKM. This CDR3 spans 12 amino acids. Written as DNA, the CDR3 is TGTGCCAGCAGGGGGACAGCCTATGGCTACACCTTC. Its translation is CASRGTAYGYTF.

V and J are TRBV19 and TRBJ1-1, with D unclear. The CDR3 spans 12 residues. The germline V gene encodes CDR1 LNHDA and CDR2 SQIVND (reference sequence). Trimming stripped 5 bases from V and 0 bases from J, with 4 bases between. CDR3 residues: CASSQMNTEAFF. The DNA for the CDR3 is TGTGCCAGTAGTCAGATGAACACTGAAGCTTTCTTT.

This chain links TRBV10-1 with TRBJ2-1; 7 nucleotides line up with TRBD2. CDR1 and CDR2 (germline): WNHNN, SYGVQD (reference sequence). Losses at the gene ends were 10 bases for V and 6 bases for J; bases not matched to a gene: 6. The CDR3 has 12 residues. The CDR3 nucleotides read TGCGCCACTAACCCGGGGGGCAATGAGCAGTTCTTC. Amino acids: CATNPGGNEQFF.

In nucleotides, the CDR3 is TGTGCCAGCAGTGAAGCGCGCGGGGGCTATCAGCCCCAGCATTTT. Its translation: CASSEARGGYQPQHF. The rearrangement uses TRBV6-1 and TRBJ1-5; maybe TRBD1 (6 bases). Germline CDR1 reads MNHNS; CDR2 reads SASEGT. This CDR3 is 15 amino acids long. The V and J ends lost 0 bases and 5 bases respectively, with 11 bases between them.

This chain joins TRBV2 and TRBJ2-1; D is unclear. CDR3 length equals 16 residues. Germline values: CDR1 SNHLY, CDR2 FYNNEI. Between the trimmed V and J ends, which lost 3 bases and 0 bases, there was a span of 12 bases. CDR3 bases: TGTGCCAGCAGTGATGAGGTCCTAAGCTCCTACAATGAGCAGTTCTTC. This sequence encodes CASSDEVLSSYNEQFF.

The V gene is TRBV11-2, the J gene TRBJ1-1, with a possible D match to TRBD1 (5 bases). Trimming shortened V by 4 bases and J by 3 bases, and 18 bases separated the two germline ends. CDR1 is SGHAT and CDR2 is FQNNGV in the germline V gene. The CDR3 consists of 16 residues. CDR3 in amino acids: CASSSSQAGRYTEAFF. In nucleotides, the CDR3 is TGTGCCAGCAGCTCCAGCCAGGCGGGGCGGTACACTGAAGCTTTCTTT.

This clone has only one observation. V and J are TRBV19 and TRBJ2-7; 10 nucleotides line up with TRBD1. Germline loops: CDR1 LNHDA, CDR2 SQIVND (reference sequence). V shed 3 bases and J 3 bases; nucleotides not matched to a gene: 5. The length of the CDR3 is 15 residues. CDR3 nucleotide sequence: TGTGCCAGTAGTATGGGGACAGGGGTGATCTACGAGCAGTACTTC. Translated, it gives CASSMGTGVIYEQYF. Based on the CDR3 plus reference TRBV19 and TRBJ2-7, the full variable domain is DGGITQSPKYLFRKEGQNVTLSCEQNLNHDAMYWYRQDPGQGLRLIYYSQIVNDFQKGDIAEGYSVSREKKESFPLTVTSAQKNPTAFYLCASSMGTGVIYEQYFGPGTRLTVT.

The J gene is TRBJ1-3, the V gene TRBV6-1; 9 nucleotides align to TRBD1. The CDR3 totals 15 residues. V trimming: 5 bases; J trimming: 4 bases; junction bases outside the gene matches: 6. CDR1 and CDR2 from the germline V gene are MNHNS and SASEGT. CDR3 region: CASSSQGARGNTIYF. The CDR3 bases are TGTGCCAGCAGTTCACAGGGGGCTCGCGGAAACACCATATATTTT.

This clone appeared once. The DNA for the CDR3 is TGCGCCAGCAGAGCCGGGCCCAACGAGGATACGCAGTATTTT. As protein: CASRAGPNEDTQYF. The rearrangement uses TRBV10-1 and TRBJ2-3, with no clear D. Trimming left V 6 bases short and J 6 bases short, with 16 bases between. CDR3 length equals 14 residues. CDR1 is WNHNN and CDR2 is SYGVQD in the germline V gene (reference sequence).

The chain has TRBV18 and TRBJ1-2; D possibly corresponds to TRBD1 (6 bases). The CDR3 has 14 residues. The germline V gene has CDR1 KGHSH and CDR2 LQKENI. Deletions cut 4 bases from V and 6 bases from J, with 15 bases between. This CDR3 is CASSRRTVGDGYTF. The CDR3 DNA follows: TGTGCCAGCTCACGGCGGACAGTAGGGGATGGCTACACCTTC.

The CDR3 here is CASSPGTAGDTEAFF. The CDR3 DNA reads TGTGCCAGCAGCCCCGGGACAGCCGGGGACACTGAAGCTTTCTTT. V and J are TRBV7-9 and TRBJ1-1; 7 bases line up with TRBD1. The J segment lost 3 bases and the V segment lost 5 bases, leaving 9 bases of the junction unmatched. The CDR3 has 15 amino acids. From germline, CDR1 is SEHNR and CDR2 FQNEAQ (reference sequence).

This chain links TRBV4-1 with TRBJ2-3, with 8 bases matching TRBD2. CDR3 length: 16 residues. V lost 4 bases and J lost 0; bases outside the gene matches: 6. Germline V CDR1 and CDR2: MGHRA, YSYEKL. The CDR3 sequence is CASSLELAASTDTQYF. CDR3 coding DNA: TGCGCCAGCAGCCTAGAACTAGCGGCTAGCACAGATACGCAGTATTTT.

The rearrangement joins TRBV3-1 (or the pseudogene TRBV3-2) to TRBJ2-1, with TRBD1 as a possible D gene (6 bases). CDR3 length: 13 residues. Germline CDR1 reads LGHDT; CDR2 reads YNNKEL (reference sequence). V was pared by 1 base and J by 9 bases, with 10 bases between. CDR3 sequence: CASSQVGGGEQFF. The CDR3 nucleotides are TGTGCCAGCAGCCAAGTTGGGGGCGGTGAGCAGTTCTTC.